This is a list of T cell receptor beta chains from one sample in a study of T-cell reconstitution after alpha-beta-depleted transplantation in children. TCRdb re-called the PCR reads through MiXCR, storing one row per CDR3 protein. Here the sample spans some 520,000 distinct CDR3 sequences, over 25% being singletons. Here the sequenced sample was PBMCs from the stem cell graft donor, taken from the stem cell graft. The source is a human donor who donated a stem cell graft to a child with aplastic anemia. Both conserved end residues are part of each CDR3. A D gene is named only where the DNA matches it firmly. Clone size is shown for a subset of rows, as once, few, many or a class of expanded clone.

j_gene: TRBJ2-5
v_gene: TRBV7-2
abundance: .
d_gene: TRBD2
CDR3aa: CASSQLAGSGETQYF
CDR3nt: TGTGCCAGCAGCCAACTAGCGGGATCAGGAGAGACCCAGTACTTC

j_gene: TRBJ2-2
v_gene: TRBV4-3
abundance: .
d_gene: TRBD2
CDR3aa: CASSQRRESYANTGELFF
CDR3nt: TGCGCCAGCAGCCAAAGGCGGGAGAGCTACGCGAACACCGGGGAGCTGTTTTTT

j_gene: TRBJ2-7
v_gene: TRBV6-2/TRBV6-3
abundance: .
d_gene: .
CDR3aa: CASSYRGVYEQYF
CDR3nt: TGTGCCAGCAGTTACCGGGGTGTCTACGAGCAGTACTTC

j_gene: TRBJ2-1
v_gene: TRBV28
abundance: .
d_gene: .
CDR3aa: CASSPQGQGGEQFF
CDR3nt: TGTGCCAGCAGTCCTCAGGGGCAGGGGGGTGAGCAGTTCTTC

j_gene: TRBJ1-4
v_gene: TRBV5-1
abundance: few
d_gene: .
CDR3aa: CASSLDRLNEKLFF
CDR3nt: TGCGCCAGCAGCTTGGATAGGCTCAATGAAAAACTGTTTTTT

j_gene: TRBJ2-1
v_gene: TRBV6-2/TRBV6-3
abundance: few
d_gene: .
CDR3aa: CASSRDQYNEQFF
CDR3nt: TGTGCCAGCAGTCGGGACCAGTACAATGAGCAGTTCTTC

j_gene: TRBJ2-7
v_gene: TRBV9
abundance: .
d_gene: .
CDR3aa: CASSATGGDEQYF
CDR3nt: TGTGCCAGCAGCGCCACAGGGGGGGATGAGCAGTACTTC

j_gene: TRBJ2-3
v_gene: TRBV4-3
abundance: .
d_gene: .
CDR3aa: CASSQWDTPRVEMQYF
CDR3nt: TGCGCCAGCAGCCAATGGGACACGCCGCGGGTAGAGATGCAGTATTTT

j_gene: TRBJ1-6
v_gene: TRBV29-1
abundance: .
d_gene: .
CDR3aa: CSVEEGPGSPLHF
CDR3nt: TGCAGCGTTGAAGAGGGTCCGGGATCACCCCTCCACTTT

j_gene: TRBJ2-1
v_gene: TRBV11-2
abundance: few
d_gene: TRBD2
CDR3aa: CASSSQTGLAGGLGEQFF
CDR3nt: TGTGCCAGCAGCTCCCAGACGGGACTAGCGGGAGGGCTTGGAGAGCAGTTCTTC

j_gene: TRBJ1-3
v_gene: TRBV12-3/TRBV12-4
abundance: few
d_gene: .
CDR3aa: CASSFPRGPGNTIYF
CDR3nt: TGTGCCAGCAGTTTTCCCAGGGGACCCGGAAACACCATATATTTT

j_gene: TRBJ2-2
v_gene: TRBV29-1
abundance: many
d_gene: .
CDR3aa: CSVGPSTGELFF
CDR3nt: TGCAGCGTTGGCCCATCCACCGGGGAGCTGTTTTTT

j_gene: TRBJ2-7
v_gene: TRBV12-3/TRBV12-4
abundance: few
d_gene: TRBD2
CDR3aa: CASSRQSGRRDYEQYF
CDR3nt: TGTGCCAGCAGCCGCCAAAGCGGGAGGAGGGATTACGAGCAGTACTTC

j_gene: TRBJ1-1
v_gene: TRBV20-1
abundance: few
d_gene: TRBD1
CDR3aa: CSAYRGRRTEAFF
CDR3nt: TGCAGTGCTTACAGGGGGCGCCGGACTGAAGCTTTCTTT

j_gene: TRBJ2-1
v_gene: TRBV6-5
abundance: .
d_gene: .
CDR3aa: CASSTDSDRYNEQFF
CDR3nt: TGTGCCAGCAGTACCGACTCGGACCGATACAATGAGCAGTTCTTC

j_gene: TRBJ1-5
v_gene: TRBV12-3/TRBV12-4
abundance: few
d_gene: TRBD1
CDR3aa: CASSLGTGGDQPQHF
CDR3nt: TGTGCCAGCAGTTTAGGGACAGGGGGCGATCAGCCCCAGCATTTT

j_gene: TRBJ1-1
v_gene: TRBV29-1
abundance: .
d_gene: TRBD1
CDR3aa: CSVDAPTGIPNTEAFF
CDR3nt: TGCAGCGTTGATGCCCCGACAGGGATCCCGAACACTGAAGCTTTCTTT

j_gene: TRBJ2-5
v_gene: TRBV6-1
abundance: .
d_gene: .
CDR3aa: CASSEALYPQQETQYF
CDR3nt: TGTGCCAGCAGTGAAGCGCTTTATCCACAGCAAGAGACCCAGTACTTC

j_gene: TRBJ1-5
v_gene: TRBV5-1
abundance: .
d_gene: .
CDR3aa: CASSLDGYSNQPQHF
CDR3nt: TGCGCCAGCAGCTTGGACGGGTATAGCAATCAGCCCCAGCATTTT

j_gene: TRBJ1-5
v_gene: TRBV7-8
abundance: .
d_gene: TRBD1
CDR3aa: CASSLLSGQGNQPQHF
CDR3nt: TGTGCCAGCAGCTTATTGAGTGGACAGGGCAATCAGCCCCAGCATTTT

j_gene: TRBJ1-1
v_gene: TRBV29-1
abundance: few
d_gene: .
CDR3aa: CSVQRGAGTEAFF
CDR3nt: TGCAGCGTTCAAAGGGGCGCGGGCACTGAAGCTTTCTTT

j_gene: TRBJ2-5
v_gene: TRBV4-2
abundance: .
d_gene: TRBD2
CDR3aa: CASSQGLAGGPETQYF
CDR3nt: TGTGCCAGCAGCCAGGGACTAGCGGGAGGTCCAGAGACCCAGTACTTC

j_gene: TRBJ2-1
v_gene: TRBV5-1
abundance: many
d_gene: TRBD2
CDR3aa: CASSSSGPLYNEQFF
CDR3nt: TGCGCCAGCAGCTCTAGCGGACCTCTATACAATGAGCAGTTCTTC

j_gene: TRBJ1-5
v_gene: TRBV27
abundance: .
d_gene: TRBD1
CDR3aa: CASSPLRGQGTKQPQHF
CDR3nt: TGTGCCAGCAGTCCCCTGAGAGGACAGGGGACTAAACAGCCCCAGCATTTT

j_gene: TRBJ2-3
v_gene: TRBV4-3
abundance: few
d_gene: TRBD2
CDR3aa: CASSQARLAPSTDTQYF
CDR3nt: TGCGCCAGCAGCCAAGCCCGACTAGCTCCGAGCACAGATACGCAGTATTTT

j_gene: TRBJ2-5
v_gene: TRBV4-3
abundance: .
d_gene: .
CDR3aa: CASSQGRSQETQYF
CDR3nt: TGCGCCAGCAGCCAGGGGAGGTCCCAAGAGACCCAGTACTTC

j_gene: TRBJ2-1
v_gene: TRBV20-1
abundance: many
d_gene: TRBD2
CDR3aa: CSARKREAYNEQFF
CDR3nt: TGCAGTGCTAGAAAGCGGGAGGCCTACAATGAGCAGTTCTTC